Following are 22 T cell receptor beta chains from one sample sequenced in a study of T cells in women clearing cervical HPV infection. Sequencing was performed with immunoSEQ multiplex PCR; in TCRdb, only in-frame clones are kept and a portion is missing. Its table records around 20,000 clones. The sample taken for sequencing was blood buffy coat. These receptors originate from a woman aged 18-70 years with a cervical HPV16 infection that either progressed to CIN3+ or cleared (not recorded which).

Notes on this clone: The CDR3 is cut off 3 residues early in the read; its end comes from the germline J gene. The rearrangement uses TRBV5-1 and TRBJ1-2; no clear D gene. CDR3 size: 13 residues. The V gene's germline CDR1 is SGHRS and CDR2 YFSETQ. CDR3 bases read: TGCGCCAGCAGCTTTGGGCTTGAAGAGACC. Its protein is CASSFGLEET. The full-length CDR3 reads as CASSFGLEETYTF.

To note about this clone: The read ends 3 residues before the CDR3 terminus; that terminus is restored from the germline J gene. This sequence joins TRBV12-3 or TRBV12-4 and TRBJ2-7, with TRBD1 matching over 8 bases. The CDR3 sequence is 16 residues long. V lost 5 bases to trimming and J lost 6 bases; unmatched junction nucleotides: 15. The sequenced part of the CDR3 DNA is TGTGCCAGCAGTCCCGATCGGCAGGGGGCGACTTCCGAG. Translating gives CASSPDRQGATSE. The complete CDR3 reads CASSPDRQGATSEQYF.

To note about this clone: The read comes to an end 3 residues before the CDR3 does, leaving the germline J gene to fill in the end. This sequence joins TRBV5-1 and TRBJ2-1; 11 nucleotides match TRBD2. The CDR3 loop spans 16 amino acids. Trimming removed 0 bases from V and 6 bases from J; junction bases left unmatched: 5. Germline V CDR1 and CDR2: SGHRS, YFSETQ. The CDR3 sequence: CASSLELAGGLNEQFF. The CDR3 DNA, read in part, is TGCGCCAGCAGCTTGGAGCTAGCGGGAGGACTCAATGAG.

Worth noting for this clone: The CDR3 end lies 3 residues beyond the end of the read and is filled in from the germline J gene. This chain connects TRBV2 to TRBJ2-5, with 9 bases fitting TRBD2. The CDR3 runs 13 residues. V gave up 9 bases and J gave up 5 bases; unmatched junction bases: 7. CDR1 SNHLY and CDR2 FYNNEI come from the germline V gene. The sequenced part of the CDR3 DNA is TGTGCCAGAAAGGGACTAGCTGACGAGACC. Protein sequence: CARKGLADET. The entire CDR3 is CARKGLADETQYF.

Concerning this clone itself: The missing CDR3 end, 3 residues past where the read stops, is filled in from the germline J gene. The chain links TRBV7-8 to TRBJ2-3; 11 nucleotides match TRBD2. CDR1 is SGHVS and CDR2 is FQNEAQ in the germline V gene. V shed 5 bases and J 5 bases; nucleotides not matched to a gene: 9. This CDR3 region has 16 residues. The sequenced part of the CDR3 DNA is TGTGCCAGCAGCCCAACTAGCGGGAGAATCAAAGATACG. Residues: CASSPTSGRIKDT. The full CDR3 protein reads CASSPTSGRIKDTQYF.

As to this clone: Sequencing ends 3 residues short of the CDR3 end; the germline J gene provides the rest. The chain employs TRBV19 and TRBJ1-1, with TRBD1 identical over 7 bases. The germline V gene has CDR1 LNHDA and CDR2 SQIVND (reference sequence). With 3 bases clipped from V and 0 bases from J, the junction kept 7 bases outside the gene matches. The CDR3 extends over 16 amino acids. The CDR3: CASSIRQGPMNTEAFF. The sequenced part of the CDR3 DNA is TGTGCCAGTAGTATCCGACAGGGCCCTATGAACACTGAA.

With respect to this clone: Read sequence stops 3 residues before the CDR3 end, and the germline J gene provides the missing end. This rearrangement joins TRBV13 to TRBJ2-3, with D unclear. V lost 0 bases to trimming and J lost 7 bases, with 11 bases between them. This CDR3 comprises 14 residues. Germline CDR1 is PRHDT and CDR2 is FYEKMQ (reference sequence). The part of the CDR3 DNA that was read is TGTGCCAGCAGCTTAGGACCTAGGATCCATACG. Its protein product is CASSLGPRIHT. The entire CDR3 protein reads CASSLGPRIHTQYF. Combining the CDR3 with reference TRBV13 and TRBJ2-3 gives the whole variable domain AAGVIQSPRHLIKEKRETATLKCYPIPRHDTVYWYQQGPGQDPQFLISFYEKMQSDKGSIPDRFSAQQFSDYHSELNMSSLELGDSALYFCASSLGPRIHTQYFGPGTRLTVL.

Details on this clone: The read ends 3 residues early relative to the CDR3; the germline J gene fills the gap. This chain links TRBV28 with TRBJ2-7; D perhaps matches TRBD1 (6 bases). The germline gives CDR1 MDHEN, CDR2 SYDVKM. Trimming pared 11 bases from V and 5 bases from J, leaving 19 bases between. This CDR3 is 13 amino acids long. This CDR3 is CAAEGEKRDEQYF. The covered CDR3 bases are TGTGCCGCCGAGGGGGAGAAACGCGACGAG.

As concerns this clone: One junction end disagrees with the germline gene, perhaps due to a read error. The CDR3 end falls 3 residues outside the read, so it is completed with the germline J gene. V gene TRBV4-2 combines with J gene TRBJ1-1; D is unclear. The CDR3 spans 13 residues. CDR1 is LGHNA and CDR2 is YNFKEQ in the germline V gene. The DNA read from the CDR3 is TGCGCCAGCAGCCAAAAGGGGAACACTGAA. This encodes CASSQKGNTE. The CDR3 in full is CASSQKGNTEAFF.

As for this clone: The CDR3 end falls 3 residues outside the read, so it is completed with the germline J gene. The V and J genes are TRBV13 and TRBJ2-2; possible D gene TRBD1, 6 bases. Per germline, CDR1 PRHDT and CDR2 FYEKMQ (reference sequence). The CDR3 extends over 15 amino acids. V was trimmed by 0 bases and J by 4 bases, leaving 9 bases between them. The chain's CDR3 is CASSLGPGATGELFF. Partial CDR3 DNA: TGTGCCAGCAGCTTAGGGCCAGGGGCCACCGGGGAG.

Worth noting for this clone: The read terminates 3 residues ahead of where the CDR3 ends, so the germline J gene completes it. V usage is TRBV7-9 and J usage is TRBJ2-1, with TRBD1 identical over 9 bases. The CDR3 loop spans 15 amino acids. Trimming removed 5 bases from V and 8 bases from J; junction bases left unmatched: 10. From germline, CDR1 is SEHNR and CDR2 FQNEAQ (reference sequence). Partial CDR3 DNA: TGTGCCAGCAGCGCCCCCGGGACAGGGATCTATGAG. Translating it yields CASSAPGTGIYE. In full, the CDR3 is CASSAPGTGIYEQFF.

Note on this clone: The read finishes 3 residues shy of the CDR3 end, and the germline J gene is used to complete it. This sequence joins TRBV19 and TRBJ1-1, with D hard to call. The CDR3 covers 16 residues. The germline V gene encodes CDR1 LNHDA and CDR2 SQIVND (reference sequence). Trimming removed 2 bases at V and 1 base at J, with 14 bases between. This CDR3 is CASSIPPQAPNTEAFF. Partial CDR3 DNA: TGTGCCAGTAGTATACCCCCCCAGGCTCCGAACACTGAA.

In regard to this clone: The sequenced fragment ends 3 residues before the CDR3 boundary, so the rest is inferred from the germline J gene. This chain uses TRBV6-2 or TRBV6-3 with TRBJ2-7, with 14 positions matching TRBD2. The germline gives CDR1 MNHEY, CDR2 SVGEGT. The V and J ends lost 4 bases and 6 bases, in that order; junction bases with no gene match: 8. The CDR3 consists of 16 residues. CDR3 DNA (partial): TGTGCCAGCAGTTTACTAGGGACTAGCGGGAGTGGCGAG. Translating it yields CASSLLGTSGSGE. The full CDR3 reads CASSLLGTSGSGEQYF.

Of note for this clone: The CDR3 end is not reached by the read, which stops 3 residues before it; the germline J gene fills it in. At the DNA level, this CDR3 is encoded by other sequences in the same sample as well. The chain links TRBV12-3 or TRBV12-4 to TRBJ2-7; 7 nucleotides match TRBD1. The CDR3 length is 13 residues. The J segment lost 4 bases and the V segment lost 6 bases, leaving 6 bases of the junction unmatched. This CDR3 is CASSPRQGYEQYF. The sequenced part of the CDR3 DNA is TGTGCCAGCAGCCCCCGACAGGGTTACGAG.

Regarding this clone: With the read ending 3 residues before the CDR3 end, the germline J gene is used to fill in that end. The chain uses TRBV19 and TRBJ1-1, with 10 bases identical to TRBD1. The CDR3 totals 16 residues. J gave up 6 bases and V 4 bases, and 11 bases lay outside the gene matches. Germline V lookup: CDR1 LNHDA, CDR2 SQIVND (reference sequence). Incomplete CDR3 DNA: TGTGCCAGTAGTAGGGACAGGGGACTTGAGGGGGCTGAA. Encoded protein: CASSRDRGLEGAE. The full CDR3 sequence reads CASSRDRGLEGAEAFF.

Of note for this clone: A read error may produce the germline difference seen at one junction end. The sequence runs out 3 residues before the end of the CDR3; the remainder is reconstructed from the germline J gene. The chain employs TRBV4-2 and TRBJ2-3, with D possibly matching TRBD2 (5 bases). CDR1 LGHNA and CDR2 YNFKEQ come from the germline V gene. This CDR3 is built from 16 residues. The sequenced part of the CDR3 DNA is TGCGCCAGCAGCCAAGGACCCAGCGGACTCACAGATACG. This encodes CASSQGPSGLTDT. The full CDR3 protein reads CASSQGPSGLTDTQYF.

Worth noting for this clone: The read gets to within 3 residues of the CDR3 end, and the germline J gene fills in the rest. The chain carries TRBV2 and TRBJ2-1; 7 nucleotides align to TRBD2. J gave up 0 bases and V 5 bases, and 4 bases lay outside the gene matches. Per germline, CDR1 SNHLY and CDR2 FYNNEI. The length of the CDR3 is 15 residues. CDR3 DNA, as far as it was read: TGTGCCAGCAGTCCAACTAGCGTCTCCTACAATGAG. This sequence encodes CASSPTSVSYNE. The entire CDR3 reads CASSPTSVSYNEQFF.

Concerning this clone itself: Coverage ceases 3 residues before the CDR3 finishes, and the germline J gene fills in the end. Other DNA sequences in the sample encode the same CDR3. The chain links TRBV6-2 or TRBV6-3 to TRBJ1-1; D is ambiguous. CDR1 MNHEY and CDR2 SVGEGT come from the germline V gene. This CDR3 is built from 12 residues. V lost 5 bases and J lost 1, with 5 bases in between. Partial CDR3 DNA: TGTGCCAGCAGTCGGGGGAACACTGAA. It encodes CASSRGNTE. The CDR3, in full, reads CASSRGNTEAFF.

CDR3 loop: CASRRASGQSSYNEQFF. The CDR3 DNA, read in part, is TGCGCCAGCAGACGAGCTAGCGGGCAAAGCTCCTACAATGAG. The chain joins TRBV5-1 to TRBJ2-1; 8 bases line up with TRBD2. The CDR3 end falls 3 residues outside the read, so it is completed with the germline J gene. Germline V CDR1 and CDR2: SGHRS, YFSETQ. This CDR3 contains 17 residues. With 5 bases clipped from V and 0 bases from J, the junction kept 10 bases outside the gene matches.

In regard to this clone: Read data end 3 residues before the CDR3 end; the end is taken from the germline J gene. J is TRBJ2-1 and V is TRBV5-6, with D possibly matching TRBD2 (6 bases). This CDR3 region has 15 residues. V dropped 1 base and J dropped 5 bases, with 13 bases sitting between them. Germline V gene sequence: CDR1 SGHDT, CDR2 YYEEEE. The DNA read from the CDR3 is TGTGCCAGCAGCTTGTTCTGGGACTCGCACAATGAG. Translating gives CASSLFWDSHNE. The full CDR3 sequence reads CASSLFWDSHNEQFF.

In terms of frequency, this clone is medium-sized (0.01 to 0.1%). The read gets to within 3 residues of the CDR3 end, and the germline J gene fills in the rest. J is TRBJ2-3 and V is TRBV18, with 9 bases identical to TRBD1. The CDR3 covers 14 residues. Germline CDR1 reads KGHSH; CDR2 reads LQKENI. With V trimmed by 6 bases and J by 1 base, 2 bases remained unmatched. The CDR3 DNA, read in part, is TGTGCCAGCTCCCGGGACAGGGGCACAGATACG. As protein: CASSRDRGTDT. The full-length CDR3 reads as CASSRDRGTDTQYF.

For this clone: The read halts 3 residues ahead of the CDR3 end, with the missing end drawn from the germline J gene. This chain links TRBV5-1 with TRBJ1-5; D is undetermined. The CDR3 has 15 amino acids. Germline V lookup: CDR1 SGHRS, CDR2 YFSETQ. Between the trimmed V and J ends, which lost 0 bases and 0 bases, there was a span of 7 bases. CDR3 amino acids: CASSLGAYSNQPQHF. The CDR3 bases that were read are TGCGCCAGCAGCTTGGGGGCGTATAGCAATCAGCCC.